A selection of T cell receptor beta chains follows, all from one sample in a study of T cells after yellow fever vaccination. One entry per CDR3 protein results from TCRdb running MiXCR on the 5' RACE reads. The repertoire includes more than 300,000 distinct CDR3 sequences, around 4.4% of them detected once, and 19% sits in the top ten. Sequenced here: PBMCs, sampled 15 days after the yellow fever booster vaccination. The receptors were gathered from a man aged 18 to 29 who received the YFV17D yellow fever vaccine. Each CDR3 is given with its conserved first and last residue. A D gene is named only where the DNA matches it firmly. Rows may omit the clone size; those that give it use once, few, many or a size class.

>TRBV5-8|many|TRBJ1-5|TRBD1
TGTGCCAGCAGCTCGACAGGGGCGTGGCAGCCCCAGCATTTT
CASSSTGAWQPQHF
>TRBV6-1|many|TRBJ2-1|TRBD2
TGTGCCAGCAGTGCGACTCTAGCGGCCCTTTACAATGAGCAGTTCTTC
CASSATLAALYNEQFF
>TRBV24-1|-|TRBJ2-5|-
TGTGCCACCAGTGATTCGGGTAGACAAGAGACCCAGTACTTC
CATSDSGRQETQYF
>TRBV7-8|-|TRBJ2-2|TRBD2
TGTGCCAGCAGAGAGCGGGGGGGCCCAAGGGGGGAGCTGTTTTTT
CASRERGGPRGELFF
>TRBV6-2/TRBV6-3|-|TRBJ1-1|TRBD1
TGTGCCAGCAGTTCTTACCTTGGACAGGGAGGCACTGAAGCTTTCTTT
CASSSYLGQGGTEAFF
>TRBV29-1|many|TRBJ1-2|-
TGCAGCGTTGAAGAGGGAGCTGGGGGCTACACCTTC
CSVEEGAGGYTF
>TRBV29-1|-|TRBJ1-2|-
TGCAGCGTTGAGTGGGGGACTGGCTACACCTTC
CSVEWGTGYTF
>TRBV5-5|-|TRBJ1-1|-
TGTGCCAGCAGCCTGGTTAGGAGGTCTGAAGCTTTCTTT
CASSLVRRSEAFF
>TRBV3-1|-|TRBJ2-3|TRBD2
TGTGCCAACAGCCCGCTAGCGGGGGGGCCAACAACAGATACGCAGTATTTT
CANSPLAGGPTTDTQYF
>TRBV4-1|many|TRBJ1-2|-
TGCGCCAGCAGCCCCCGCCAAGGAGTTGGCTATGGCTACACCTTC
CASSPRQGVGYGYTF
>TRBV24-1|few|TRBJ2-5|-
TGTGCCACCAGTGATTCTACGGGATACCAAGAGACCCAGTACTTC
CATSDSTGYQETQYF
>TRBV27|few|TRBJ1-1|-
TGTGCCGCGGGGCGGTTCACTGAAGCTTTCTTT
CAAGRFTEAFF
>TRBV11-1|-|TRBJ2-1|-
TGTGCCAGCAGCGCCGGAAGGGGGACTGAGCAGTTCTTC
CASSAGRGTEQFF
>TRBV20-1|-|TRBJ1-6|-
TGCAGTGCTAATCCAGGGGCCCCCTATAATTCACCCCTCCACTTT
CSANPGAPYNSPLHF
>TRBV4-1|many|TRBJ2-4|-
TGCGCCAGCAGCCAAGATGACGGCCGCGGCAACATTCAGTACTTC
CASSQDDGRGNIQYF
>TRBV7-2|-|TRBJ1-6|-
TGTGCCAGCAGCTTAGGGGGACACTCAAATTCACCCCTCCACTTT
CASSLGGHSNSPLHF
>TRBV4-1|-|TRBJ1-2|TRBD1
TGCGCCAGCAGCCAAGCGCTCAGGGGGGATTCTAACTATGGCTACACCTTC
CASSQALRGDSNYGYTF
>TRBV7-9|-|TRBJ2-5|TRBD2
TGTGCCAGCAGCTTCAGCGGGGGCAGACAAGAGACCCAGTACTTC
CASSFSGGRQETQYF
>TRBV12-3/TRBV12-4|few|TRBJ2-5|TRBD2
TGTGCCAGCAGTCCAGAAAGCGGGGGGGCCGGGGAGACCCAGTACTTC
CASSPESGGAGETQYF
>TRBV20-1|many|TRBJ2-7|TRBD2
TGCAGTGCCCTCCTGGGGGGGTCGTTGTACTTC
CSALLGGSLYF
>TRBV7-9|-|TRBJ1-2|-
TGTGCCAGCAGCTTAGCGGAGAAAATAGCTAACTATGGCTACACCTTC
CASSLAEKIANYGYTF
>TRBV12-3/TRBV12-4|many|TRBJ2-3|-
TGTGCCAGCAGTCGAAGAGATACGCAGTATTTT
CASSRRDTQYF
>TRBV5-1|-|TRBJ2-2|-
TGCGCCAGCAGCTTGGAAACAGGGTATTACACCGGGGAGCTGTTTTTT
CASSLETGYYTGELFF
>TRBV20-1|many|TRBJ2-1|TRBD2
TGCAGTGCTAGAGATGTTAGACTAGCGGGGGATGAGCAGTTCTTC
CSARDVRLAGDEQFF
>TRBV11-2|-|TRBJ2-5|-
TGTGCCAGCAGCTTAGAGCCAGCCAAAGAGACCCAGTACTTC
CASSLEPAKETQYF
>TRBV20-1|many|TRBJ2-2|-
TGCAGTGCCCCGGGTCCAACGCCCGGGGAGCTGTTTTTT
CSAPGPTPGELFF
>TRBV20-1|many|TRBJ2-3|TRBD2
TGCAGTGCTAGTACAGTCGGGGGGGCCACAGATACGCAGTATTTT
CSASTVGGATDTQYF
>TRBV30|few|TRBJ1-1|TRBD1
TGTGCCTGGACCGAGCTTCGGGACAGTGAACAAGCTTTCTTT
CAWTELRDSEQAFF
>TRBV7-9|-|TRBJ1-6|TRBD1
TGTGCCAGCAGCCCGACAGGGCTTAATTCACCCCTCCACTTT
CASSPTGLNSPLHF
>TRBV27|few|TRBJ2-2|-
TGTGCCAGCAGCACAAGTCTTACGAACACCGGGGAGCTGTTTTTT
CASSTSLTNTGELFF
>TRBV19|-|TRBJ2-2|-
TGTGCCAGTAAGATCGGGAGTCGGGCCGGGGAGCTGTTTTTT
CASKIGSRAGELFF
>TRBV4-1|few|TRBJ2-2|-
TGCGCCAGCAGCCAAGGAGGTAACACCGAGGAGCTGTTTTTT
CASSQGGNTEELFF
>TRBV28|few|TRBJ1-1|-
TGTGCCAGCAGTACCCAGGGGCTCTTCCTCGAAGCTTTCTTT
CASSTQGLFLEAFF
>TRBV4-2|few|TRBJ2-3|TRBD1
TGTGCCAGCAGCCATCGCAGGGGACAGGCGCACGGAGGTACGCAGTATTTT
CASSHRRGQAHGGTQYF
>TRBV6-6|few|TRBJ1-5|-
TGTGCCAGCAGTTACGGAGGTATCCAGGGGAAGCAGCCCCAGCATTTT
CASSYGGIQGKQPQHF
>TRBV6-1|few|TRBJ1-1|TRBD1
TGTGCCAGCAGGGGCAGGGGGCTGACTGAAGCTTTCTTT
CASRGRGLTEAFF
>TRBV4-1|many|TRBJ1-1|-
TGCGCCAGCAGCCAAAGGGCCCTGAACACTGAAGCTTTCTTT
CASSQRALNTEAFF
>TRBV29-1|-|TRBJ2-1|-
TGCAGCGTTTTATGGCTAGCTAGGGTCAATGAGCAGTTCTTC
CSVLWLARVNEQFF
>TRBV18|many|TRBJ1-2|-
TGTGCCAGCTCACCACCTTCCCGGCAGAACTATGGCTACACCTTC
CASSPPSRQNYGYTF
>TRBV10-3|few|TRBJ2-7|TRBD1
TGTGCCATCAGAGCCCCCGCTGGCCAGGGGGCGTACGAGCAGTACTTC
CAIRAPAGQGAYEQYF
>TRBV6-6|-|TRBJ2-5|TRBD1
TGTGCCAGCACTACAGGGGTGGGAGAGACCCAGTACTTC
CASTTGVGETQYF
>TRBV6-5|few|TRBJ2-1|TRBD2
TGTGCCAGCAGTTACGTCGGACGGGGGGACAATGAGCAGTTCTTC
CASSYVGRGDNEQFF
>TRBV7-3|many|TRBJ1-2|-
TGTGCCAGCAGCGACTTATCAGGGAATGGCTACACCTTC
CASSDLSGNGYTF
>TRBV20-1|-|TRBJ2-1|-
TGCAGTGCTAGAGCCAGCGCCTCGTACAATGAGCAGTTCTTC
CSARASASYNEQFF
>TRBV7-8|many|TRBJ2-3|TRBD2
TGTGCCAGCAGCTTATTACTAGCGGCAGATACGCAGTATTTT
CASSLLLAADTQYF
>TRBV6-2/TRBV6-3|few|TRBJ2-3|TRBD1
TGTGCCAGCAGTCGAGAGACAGGGGGAGATACCGCGGATACGCAGTATTTT
CASSRETGGDTADTQYF
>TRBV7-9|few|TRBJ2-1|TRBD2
TGTGCCAGCAGCTTGATGGGGGGGATCTACAATGAGCAGTTCTTC
CASSLMGGIYNEQFF